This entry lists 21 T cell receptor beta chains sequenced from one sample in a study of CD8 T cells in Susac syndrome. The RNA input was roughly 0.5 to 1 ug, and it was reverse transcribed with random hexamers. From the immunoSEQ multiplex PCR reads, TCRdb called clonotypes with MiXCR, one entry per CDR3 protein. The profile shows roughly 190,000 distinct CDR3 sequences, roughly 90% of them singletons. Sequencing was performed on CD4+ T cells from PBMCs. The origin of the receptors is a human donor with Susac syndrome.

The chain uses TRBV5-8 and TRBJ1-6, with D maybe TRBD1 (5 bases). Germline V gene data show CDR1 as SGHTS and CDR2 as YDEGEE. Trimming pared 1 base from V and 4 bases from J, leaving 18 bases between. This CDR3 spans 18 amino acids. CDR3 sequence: CASSLTFGHTSYNSPLHF. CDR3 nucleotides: TGTGCCAGCAGCTTGACGTTTGGACATACCTCTTATAATTCACCCCTCCACTTT.

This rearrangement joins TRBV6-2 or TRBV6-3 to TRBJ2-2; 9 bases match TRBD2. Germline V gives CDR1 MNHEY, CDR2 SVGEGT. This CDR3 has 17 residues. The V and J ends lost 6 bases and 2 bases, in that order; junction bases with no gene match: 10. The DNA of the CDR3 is TGTGCCAGCAGGCAACCCCGACTAGCGGCTAACACCGGGGAGCTGTTTTTT. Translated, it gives CASRQPRLAANTGELFF.

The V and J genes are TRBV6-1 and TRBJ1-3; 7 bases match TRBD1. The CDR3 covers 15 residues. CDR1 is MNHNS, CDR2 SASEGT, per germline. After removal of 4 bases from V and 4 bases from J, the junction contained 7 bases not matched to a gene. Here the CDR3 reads CASSARQGGGNTIYF. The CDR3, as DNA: TGTGCCAGCAGTGCCCGACAGGGTGGCGGAAACACCATATATTTT.

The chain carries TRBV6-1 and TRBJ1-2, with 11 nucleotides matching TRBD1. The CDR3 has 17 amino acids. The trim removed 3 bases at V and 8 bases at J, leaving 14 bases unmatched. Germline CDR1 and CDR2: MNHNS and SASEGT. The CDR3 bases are TGTGCCAGCAGTGACGCCGGGACAGGGGGGGCTATGGAGGGCTACACCTTC. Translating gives CASSDAGTGGAMEGYTF.

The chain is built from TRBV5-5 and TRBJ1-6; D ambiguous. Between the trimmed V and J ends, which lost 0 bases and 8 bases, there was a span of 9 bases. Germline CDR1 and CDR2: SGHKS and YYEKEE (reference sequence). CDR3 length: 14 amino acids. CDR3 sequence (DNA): TGTGCCAGCAGCTTGGGGAGCGCATATTCACCCCTCCACTTT. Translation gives CASSLGSAYSPLHF.

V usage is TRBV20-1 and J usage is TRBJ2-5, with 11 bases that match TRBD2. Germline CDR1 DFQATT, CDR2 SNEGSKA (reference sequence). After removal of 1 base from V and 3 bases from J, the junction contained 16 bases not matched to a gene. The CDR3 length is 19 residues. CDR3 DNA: TGCAGTGCTAGAGCCAATAAAAGGGGACTAGCGGACAATAAAGAGACCCAGTACTTC. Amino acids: CSARANKRGLADNKETQYF.

CDR3 nucleotides: TGCGCCAGCAGCTTCAGGGGTGATGAGGGCTACACCTTC. Translated: CASSFRGDEGYTF. The chain employs TRBV5-1 and TRBJ1-2, with D tentatively TRBD1 (6 bases). V was cut by 2 bases and J by 8 bases, with 13 bases left in between. Germline V gene data show CDR1 as SGHRS and CDR2 as YFSETQ. This CDR3 has 13 residues.

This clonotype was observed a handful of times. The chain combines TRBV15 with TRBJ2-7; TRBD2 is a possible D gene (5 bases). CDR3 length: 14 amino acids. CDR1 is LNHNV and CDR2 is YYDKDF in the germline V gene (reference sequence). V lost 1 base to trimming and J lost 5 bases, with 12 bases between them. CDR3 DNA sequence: TGTGCCACCAGCAGAGGAGGGCCGAGTAACGAGCAGTACTTC. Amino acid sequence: CATSRGGPSNEQYF.

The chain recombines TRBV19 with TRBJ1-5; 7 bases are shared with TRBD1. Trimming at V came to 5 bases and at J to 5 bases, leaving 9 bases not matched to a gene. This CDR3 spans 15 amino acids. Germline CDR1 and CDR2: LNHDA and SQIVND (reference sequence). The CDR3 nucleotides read TGTGCCAGTAGTTTTACAGGGGACAGTGATCAGCCCCAGCATTTT. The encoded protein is CASSFTGDSDQPQHF.

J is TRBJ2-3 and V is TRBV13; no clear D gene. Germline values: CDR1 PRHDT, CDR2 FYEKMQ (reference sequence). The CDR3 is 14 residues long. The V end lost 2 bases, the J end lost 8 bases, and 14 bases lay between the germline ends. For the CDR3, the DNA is TGTGCCAGCAGCTTATCGGGTAGCCCAGGTACGCAGTATTTT. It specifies CASSLSGSPGTQYF. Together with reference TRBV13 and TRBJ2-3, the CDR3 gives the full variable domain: AAGVIQSPRHLIKEKRETATLKCYPIPRHDTVYWYQQGPGQDPQFLISFYEKMQSDKGSIPDRFSAQQFSDYHSELNMSSLELGDSALYFCASSLSGSPGTQYFGPGTRLTVL.

CDR3 region: CASSSTWTGELFF. CDR3 in DNA: TGTGCCAGCAGCTCTACTTGGACCGGGGAGCTGTTTTTT. The gene calls are TRBV11-2 and TRBJ2-2; no reliable D call. The V and J ends lost 4 bases and 5 bases respectively, with 8 bases between them. Germline V lookup: CDR1 SGHAT, CDR2 FQNNGV. The CDR3 totals 13 residues. The whole variable domain, remainder taken from reference TRBV11-2 and TRBJ2-2, is EAGVAQSPRYKIIEKRQSVAFWCNPISGHATLYWYQQILGQGPKLLIQFQNNGVVDDSQLPKDRFSAERLKGVDSTLKIQPAKLEDSAVYLCASSSTWTGELFFGEGSRLTVL.

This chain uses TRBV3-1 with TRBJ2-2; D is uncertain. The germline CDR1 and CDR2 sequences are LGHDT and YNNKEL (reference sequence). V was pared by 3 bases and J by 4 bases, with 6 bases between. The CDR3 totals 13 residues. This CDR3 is CASSQLSTGELFF. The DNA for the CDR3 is TGTGCCAGCAGCCAGCTGAGCACCGGGGAGCTGTTTTTT.

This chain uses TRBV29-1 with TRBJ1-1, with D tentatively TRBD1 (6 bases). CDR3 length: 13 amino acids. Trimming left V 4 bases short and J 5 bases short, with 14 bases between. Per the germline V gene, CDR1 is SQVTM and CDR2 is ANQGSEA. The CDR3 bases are TGCAGCGTTGTTTTGGAAAGGGGGACTGAAGCTTTCTTT. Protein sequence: CSVVLERGTEAFF. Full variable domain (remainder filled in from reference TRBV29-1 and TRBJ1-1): SAVISQKPSRDICQRGTSLTIQCQVDSQVTMMFWYRQQPGQSLTLIATANQGSEATYESGFVIDKFPISRPNLTFSTLTVSNMSPEDSSIYLCSVVLERGTEAFFGQGTRLTVV.

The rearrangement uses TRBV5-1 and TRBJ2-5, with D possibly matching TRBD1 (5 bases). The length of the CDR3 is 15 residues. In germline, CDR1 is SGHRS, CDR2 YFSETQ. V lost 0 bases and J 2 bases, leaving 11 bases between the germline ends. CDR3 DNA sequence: TGCGCCAGCAGCTTGGGGAAGGGGAATCAAGAGACCCAGTACTTC. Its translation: CASSLGKGNQETQYF.

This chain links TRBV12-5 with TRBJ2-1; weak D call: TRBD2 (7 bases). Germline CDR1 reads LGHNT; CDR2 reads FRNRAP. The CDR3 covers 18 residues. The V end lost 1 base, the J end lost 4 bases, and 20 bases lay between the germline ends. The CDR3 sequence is CASGLGLRRGGIYNEQFF. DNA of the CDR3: TGTGCTAGTGGTTTGGGGCTGAGGAGGGGGGGAATTTACAATGAGCAGTTCTTC.

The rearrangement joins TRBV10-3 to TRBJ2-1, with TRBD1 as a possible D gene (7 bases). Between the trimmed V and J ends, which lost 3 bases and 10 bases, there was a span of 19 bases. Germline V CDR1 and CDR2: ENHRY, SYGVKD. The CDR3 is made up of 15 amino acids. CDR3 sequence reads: CAISDRQGGKDEQFF. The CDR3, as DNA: TGTGCCATCAGTGATCGACAGGGAGGAAAAGACGAGCAGTTCTTC.

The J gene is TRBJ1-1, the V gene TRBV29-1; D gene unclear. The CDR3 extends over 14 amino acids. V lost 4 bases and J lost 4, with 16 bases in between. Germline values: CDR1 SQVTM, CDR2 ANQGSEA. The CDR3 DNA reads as TGCAGCGTTGTAGTTTGGCTCCCGGGCACTGAAGCTTTCTTT. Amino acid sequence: CSVVVWLPGTEAFF.

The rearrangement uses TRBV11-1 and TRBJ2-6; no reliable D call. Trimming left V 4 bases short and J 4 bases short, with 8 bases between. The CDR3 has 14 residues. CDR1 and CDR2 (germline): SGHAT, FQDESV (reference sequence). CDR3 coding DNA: TGTGCCAGCAGCTCCCGTACGGGGGCCAACGTCCTGACTTTC. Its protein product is CASSSRTGANVLTF.

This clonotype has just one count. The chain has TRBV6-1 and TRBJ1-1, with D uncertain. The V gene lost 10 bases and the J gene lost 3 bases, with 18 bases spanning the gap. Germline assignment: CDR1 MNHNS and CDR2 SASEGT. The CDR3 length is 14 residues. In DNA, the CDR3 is TGTGCCATACCAGGACTTTTCACGGACACTGAAGCTTTCTTT. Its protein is CAIPGLFTDTEAFF.

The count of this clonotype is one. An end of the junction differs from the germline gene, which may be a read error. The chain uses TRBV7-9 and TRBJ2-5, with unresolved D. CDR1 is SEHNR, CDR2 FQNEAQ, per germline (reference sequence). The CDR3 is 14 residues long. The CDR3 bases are TGTGCCAGCAGCTTAGGACCGTCCCAAGCGACCCAGTACTTC. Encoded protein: CASSLGPSQATQYF. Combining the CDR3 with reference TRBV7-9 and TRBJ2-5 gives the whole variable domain DTGVSQNPRHKITKRGQNVTFRCDPISEHNRLYWYRQTLGQGPEFLTYFQNEAQLEKSRLLSDRFSAERPKGSFSTLEIQRTEQGDSAMYLCASSLGPSQATQYFGPGTRLLVL.

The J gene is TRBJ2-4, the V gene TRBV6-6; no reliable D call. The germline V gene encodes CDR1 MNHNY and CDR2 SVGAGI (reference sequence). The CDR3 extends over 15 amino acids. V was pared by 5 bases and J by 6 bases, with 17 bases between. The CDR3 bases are TGTGCCAGCAGTCCCACGCCGTCGGGCGCAAACATTCAGTACTTC. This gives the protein CASSPTPSGANIQYF.